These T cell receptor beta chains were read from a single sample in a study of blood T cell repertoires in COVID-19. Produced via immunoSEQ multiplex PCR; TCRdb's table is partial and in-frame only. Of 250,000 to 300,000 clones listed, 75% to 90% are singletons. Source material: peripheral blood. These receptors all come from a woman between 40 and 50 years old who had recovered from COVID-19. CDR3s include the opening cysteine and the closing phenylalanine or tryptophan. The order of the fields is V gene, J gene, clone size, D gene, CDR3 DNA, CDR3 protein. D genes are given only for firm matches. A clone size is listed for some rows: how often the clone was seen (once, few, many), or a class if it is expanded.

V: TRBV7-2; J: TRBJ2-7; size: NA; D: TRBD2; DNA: TGTGCCAGCAGCCTACCGGGACTAGCCCCTCCCTACGAGCAGTACTTC; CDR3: CASSLPGLAPPYEQYF
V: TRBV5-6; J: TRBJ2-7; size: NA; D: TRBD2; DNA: TGTGCCAGCAGCTTGGGACTAGCGGGGCTAAGCTCCTACGAGCAGTACTTC; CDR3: CASSLGLAGLSSYEQYF
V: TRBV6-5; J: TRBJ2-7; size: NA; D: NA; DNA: TGTGCCAGCAGTTACTCATCCGGAGGGCCCTACGAGCAGTACTTC; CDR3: CASSYSSGGPYEQYF
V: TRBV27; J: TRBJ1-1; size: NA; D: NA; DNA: TGTGCCAGCACCACCGGTGGGCTTGCTTTCTTT; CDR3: CASTTGGLAFF
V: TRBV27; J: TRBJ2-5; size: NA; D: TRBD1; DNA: TGTGCCAGCATGTCACCGGGACAGGGGGTCGCAGAGACCCAGTACTTC; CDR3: CASMSPGQGVAETQYF
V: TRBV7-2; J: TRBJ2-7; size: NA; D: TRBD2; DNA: TGTGCCAGCAGCCCCCAAGGGACTAGCGGCTACGAGCAGTACTTC; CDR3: CASSPQGTSGYEQYF
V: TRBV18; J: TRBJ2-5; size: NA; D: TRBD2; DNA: TGTGCCAGCTCACTTAGCGGGAGAGAGACCCAGTACTTC; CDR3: CASSLSGRETQYF
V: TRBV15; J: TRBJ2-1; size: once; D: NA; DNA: TGTGCCACCAGCAGAGGAAAGGGGGTATCCTACAATGAGCAGTTCTTC; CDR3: CATSRGKGVSYNEQFF
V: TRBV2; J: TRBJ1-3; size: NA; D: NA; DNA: TGTGCCAGCAGTGAAGCCGGGCGGGGGACCTCTGGAAACACCATATATTTT; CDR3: CASSEAGRGTSGNTIYF
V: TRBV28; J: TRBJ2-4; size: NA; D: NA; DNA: TGTGCCAGCAGCGACGCGGGACAGATAGCCAAAAACATTCAGTACTTC; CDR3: CASSDAGQIAKNIQYF
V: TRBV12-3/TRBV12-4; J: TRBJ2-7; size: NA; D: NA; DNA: TGTGCCAGCAGTTTCTCGCTGGCTGCCGAGCAGTACTTC; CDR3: CASSFSLAAEQYF
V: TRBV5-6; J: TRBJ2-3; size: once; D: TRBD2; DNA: TGTGCCAGCAAGAGGGGGACTAGCACCCCAGATACGCAGTATTTT; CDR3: CASKRGTSTPDTQYF
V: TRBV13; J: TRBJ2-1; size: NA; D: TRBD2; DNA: TGTGCCAGCAGCTACGGGACTAGCGGGACCTATGAGCAGTTCTTC; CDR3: CASSYGTSGTYEQFF
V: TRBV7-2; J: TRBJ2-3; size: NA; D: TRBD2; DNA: TGTGCCAGCAGCGCCCTAGCGGGAGGGGGCACAGATACGCAGTATTTT; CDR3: CASSALAGGGTDTQYF
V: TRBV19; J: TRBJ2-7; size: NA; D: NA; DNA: TGTGCCAGTAGGGACCCCGACAGCGAGGAGCAGTACTTC; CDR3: CASRDPDSEEQYF
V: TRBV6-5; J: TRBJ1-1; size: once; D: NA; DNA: TGTGCCAGCAGTCATCCGGAGGGACGGACTGAAGCTTTCTTT; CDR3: CASSHPEGRTEAFF
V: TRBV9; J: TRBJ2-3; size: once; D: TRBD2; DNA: TGTGCCAGCAGCGACGGACTAGCGGGAGGAGTCGGTACGCAGTATTTT; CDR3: CASSDGLAGGVGTQYF
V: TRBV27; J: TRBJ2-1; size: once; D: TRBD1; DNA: TGTGCCAGCAGATCCGGGACAGGGATCTACAATGAGCAGTTCTTC; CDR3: CASRSGTGIYNEQFF
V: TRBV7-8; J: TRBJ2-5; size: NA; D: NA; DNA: TGTGCCAGCAGCTTAGGACCTAGCCTGGAGACCCAGTACTTC; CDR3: CASSLGPSLETQYF
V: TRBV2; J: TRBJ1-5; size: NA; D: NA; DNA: TGTGCCAGCAGTGCGGGAGGGAACAATCAGCCCCAGCATTTT; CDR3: CASSAGGNNQPQHF
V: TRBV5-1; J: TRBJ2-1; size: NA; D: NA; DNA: TGCGCCAGCAGCCCGGCGGGGGCCACCTACAATGAGCAGTTCTTC; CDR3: CASSPAGATYNEQFF
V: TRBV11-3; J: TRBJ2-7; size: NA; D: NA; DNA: TGTGCCAGCAGCTTAGGCGGAATTATTTCGATCTACGAGCAGTACTTC; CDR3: CASSLGGIISIYEQYF
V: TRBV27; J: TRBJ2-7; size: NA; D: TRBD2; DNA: TGTGCCAGCAGTTCGGGACTAGCGGGGCCCGAGCAGTACTTC; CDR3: CASSSGLAGPEQYF
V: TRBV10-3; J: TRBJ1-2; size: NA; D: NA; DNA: TGTGCCATCAGGACGGGGTTCTATGGCTACACCTTC; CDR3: CAIRTGFYGYTF
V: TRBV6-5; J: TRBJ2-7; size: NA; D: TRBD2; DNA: TGTGCCAGCAGTACCGGCACTAGCGGCGAGCAGTACTTC; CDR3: CASSTGTSGEQYF